This T cell receptor (beta chain) was recorded in a study of cytomegalovirus exposure and HLA in healthy donors. The PCR contained 60 Vbeta and 13 Jbeta primers. Data came from immunoSEQ multiplex PCR; TCRdb stores just in-frame clones and leaves some out. The profile covers some 100,000 clones, with roughly 69% appearing a single time and 2% to 2.5% taken by the ten largest. This CDR3 has 15 residues. Looked up from germline, CDR1 is MDHEN and CDR2 is SYDVKM. V was trimmed by 2 bases and J by 0 bases, leaving 11 bases between them. With respect to this clone: Its antigen remains unknown.

Overall study results and limits: In a later analysis, at a false discovery rate of 0.05, 17,000 or so TCR beta sequences were associated with HLA alleles. The listing of roughly 160 TCR beta chains classed them as cytomegalovirus-associated.

The receptor's source is a human donor in good health. The sample comprised PBMCs. The chain has TRBV28 and TRBJ2-7; possible D gene TRBD2, 6 bases. The CDR3 region has the DNA TGTGCCAGCAGTTTACGGGGGAGGCTCTCCTACGAGCAGTACTTC. Encoded protein: CASSLRGRLSYEQYF.